Listed below are T cell receptor beta chains from one sample, sequenced in a study of siplizumab effects on memory and regulatory T cells. Clones were read by immunoSEQ multiplex PCR, and TCRdb kept only the in-frame ones, dropping some. Of roughly 62,000 clones listed, less than 80% were seen once; the top ten hold 0.42%. Sequenced input: memory CD4+ T cells sorted from blood. These receptors originate from a human donor in good health. The CDR3 runs from the conserved cysteine through the conserved F or W.

V gene	CDR3 length	J gene	CDR3 protein
TRBV9	13	TRBJ2-5	CASSASGSETQYF
TRBV5-5	11	TRBJ1-2	CASSLFRGASF
TRBV4-3	17	TRBJ2-7	CASSPQRGRGVSAEQYF
TRBV9	15	TRBJ2-2	CASSVWTGETGELFF
TRBV28	17	TRBJ2-6	CASSFNGLGSGANVLTF
TRBV7-2	10	TRBJ2-5	CASSSETQYF
TRBV19	16	TRBJ1-1	CASTLGEGASNPEAFF
TRBV5-1	16	TRBJ1-3	CASTLDSPTPGNTIYF
TRBV7-9	12	TRBJ1-1	CASNFHSTEAFF
TRBV11-2	15	TRBJ2-5	CASSIIAGEWETQYF
TRBV7-9	12	TRBJ2-7	CASSPGLGEQYF
TRBV5-1	17	TRBJ2-1	CASSIGASGDAYNEQFF
TRBV19	19	TRBJ1-5	CASSPGKRSGQVSNQPQHF
TRBV7-3	14	TRBJ1-1	CASSPHRGRTEAFF
TRBV13	15	TRBJ2-1	CASSPRGRNYNEQFF
TRBV7-9	17	TRBJ2-5	CASSLRVGDREQETQYF
TRBV7-3	16	TRBJ2-1	CASSLFLGQGYNEQFF
TRBV6-5	14	TRBJ1-6	CASSQVRYNSPLHF
TRBV11-2	18	TRBJ2-5	CASSPGLAGRPFQETQYF
TRBV5-1	14	TRBJ1-1	CASSLAPGQPEAFF
TRBV6-5	14	TRBJ1-5	CASSHSTPDQPQHF
TRBV11-2	16	TRBJ2-7	CASSLEAYRGFYEQYF
TRBV9	14	TRBJ1-1	CASSVGTGIDEAFF
TRBV18	13	TRBJ1-2	CASSPTGGYGYTF
TRBV5-1	14	TRBJ2-3	CASSLERGTDTQYF
TRBV6-4	14	TRBJ2-2	CASSGTRNTGELFF
TRBV30	13	TRBJ1-6	CACGRRGDSPLHF
TRBV6-5	13	TRBJ1-5	CASSGQVQRASDF
TRBV25-1	11	TRBJ2-5	CASSDRETQYF
TRBV13	11	TRBJ1-1	CASSLTTEAFF
TRBV6-5	12	TRBJ1-4	CASRRGNEKLFF
TRBV5-8	13	TRBJ1-1	CASSLLIGTEAFF
TRBV7-9	14	TRBJ1-2	CASSLEVSDYGYTF
TRBV5-1	14	TRBJ2-2	CATREGTNTGELFF
TRBV5-3	12	TRBJ1-5	CASSLDNQPQHF
TRBV11-3	19	TRBJ1-1	CASSLGRNRGGAINTEAFF
TRBV9	15	TRBJ2-1	CASSVWRNSYNEQFF
TRBV28	14	TRBJ1-2	CASSLGQGRYGYTF
TRBV27	12	TRBJ2-7	CASSEGPYEQYF
TRBV6-5	13	TRBJ2-2	CASRPPVTGELFF
TRBV5-1	13	TRBJ1-1	CASSWGQKSEAFF
TRBV6-1	11	TRBJ2-1	CASRGYNEQFF
TRBV5-1	14	TRBJ2-7	CASSFGLSSYEQYF
TRBV5-1	14	TRBJ2-1	CASSLDRVGNEQFF
TRBV7-8	16	TRBJ1-6	CASSRTGKGTGSPLHF